These 7 T cell receptor beta chains came from one sample sequenced in a study of shared clonotypes between healthy human individuals. Sequencing was performed with immunoSEQ multiplex PCR; in TCRdb, only in-frame clones are kept and a portion is missing. Altogether 1.6 million or so clones are present, more than 95% being singletons, with the ten largest covering more than 0.9%. Material for sequencing was naive CD4+ T cells sorted from blood. As for subset: CD45RA+ positively selected. These receptors were obtained from a man aged 25-45 years in good health.

The V gene is TRBV5-1, the J gene TRBJ2-5; D possibly corresponds to TRBD2 (6 bases). The CDR3 length is 14 residues. V shed 4 bases and J shed 5 bases, with 15 bases lying between them. The germline gives CDR1 SGHRS, CDR2 YFSETQ. CDR3 nucleotides: TGCGCCAGCAGCATCGGGACTGGTTGGGAGACCCAGTACTTC. This gives the protein CASSIGTGWETQYF.

The genes are TRBV11-2 and TRBJ2-3, with 8 bases identical to TRBD1. Looked up from germline, CDR1 is SGHAT and CDR2 is FQNNGV. With 6 bases clipped from V and 4 bases from J, the junction kept 6 bases outside the gene matches. This CDR3 has 14 amino acids. CDR3 nucleotides: TGTGCCAGCAGTTCTCGACAGGGGTCAGATACGCAGTATTTT. Residues: CASSSRQGSDTQYF.

The chain is built from TRBV5-4 and TRBJ2-7, with 7 bases matching TRBD2. Germline lookup yields CDR1 SGHNT and CDR2 YYREEE (reference sequence). The V segment lost 4 bases and the J segment 5 bases; nucleotides outside the gene matches: 12. The CDR3 spans 15 residues. As DNA, the CDR3 is TGTGCCAGCAGCCGGACTAGTCATGGATGGGACGAGCAGTACTTC. Amino acids: CASSRTSHGWDEQYF.

The V call is TRBV5-6, the J call TRBJ2-3; maybe TRBD2 (7 bases). Trimming left V 7 bases short and J 4 bases short, with 13 bases between. This CDR3 contains 13 residues. Germline loops: CDR1 SGHDT, CDR2 YYEEEE. Here the CDR3 reads CASQQGGADTQYF. In DNA form, the CDR3 reads TGTGCCAGCCAACAGGGAGGGGCAGATACGCAGTATTTT.

This chain connects TRBV28 to TRBJ1-1, with D unresolved. CDR3 size: 16 residues. The V gene lost 6 bases and the J gene lost 4 bases, with 21 bases spanning the gap. Germline CDR1 MDHEN, CDR2 SYDVKM. CDR3: CASSKPQKRRSTEAFF. CDR3 DNA: TGTGCCAGCAGCAAGCCACAAAAGAGGAGATCCACTGAAGCTTTCTTT. Filled out from reference TRBV28 and TRBJ1-1, the complete variable domain reads DVKVTQSSRYLVKRTGEKVFLECVQDMDHENMFWYRQDPGLGLRLIYFSYDVKMKEKGDIPEGYSVSREKKERFSLILESASTNQTSMYLCASSKPQKRRSTEAFFGQGTRLTVV.

The rearrangement uses TRBV27 and TRBJ2-1; 13 bases line up with TRBD2. CDR1 and CDR2 (germline): MNHEY, SMNVEV (reference sequence). This CDR3 contains 17 residues. V shed 2 bases and J 9 bases; nucleotides not matched to a gene: 10. The CDR3 spells CASSLPILAGGPGEQFF. In DNA form, the CDR3 reads TGTGCCAGCAGTTTACCCATACTAGCGGGAGGGCCTGGTGAGCAGTTCTTC.

This clone was seen a single time. This chain connects TRBV29-1 to TRBJ2-2; no clear D gene. This CDR3 spans 13 amino acids. Germline V gene sequence: CDR1 SQVTM, CDR2 ANQGSEA. V lost 1 base, J lost 7 bases, and 10 bases lay in between. CDR3 in DNA: TGCAGCGTTGAAGTTGTGCGAGACGGGGAGCTGTTTTTT. Translating gives CSVEVVRDGELFF.